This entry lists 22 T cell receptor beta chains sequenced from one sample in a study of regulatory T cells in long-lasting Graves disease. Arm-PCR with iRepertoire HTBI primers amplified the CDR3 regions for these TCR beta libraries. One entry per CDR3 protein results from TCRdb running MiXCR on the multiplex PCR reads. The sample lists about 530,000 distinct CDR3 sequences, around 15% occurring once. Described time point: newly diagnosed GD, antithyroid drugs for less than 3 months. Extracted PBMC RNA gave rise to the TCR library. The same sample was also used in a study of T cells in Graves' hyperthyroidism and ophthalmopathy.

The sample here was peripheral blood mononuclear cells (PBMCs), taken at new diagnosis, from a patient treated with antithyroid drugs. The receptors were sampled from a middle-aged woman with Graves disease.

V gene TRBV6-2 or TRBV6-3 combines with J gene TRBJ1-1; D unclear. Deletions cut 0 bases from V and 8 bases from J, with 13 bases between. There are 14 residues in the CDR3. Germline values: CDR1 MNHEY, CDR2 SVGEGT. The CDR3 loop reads CASSYSTRSREAFF. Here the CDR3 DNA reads TGTGCCAGCAGTTACTCGACACGGTCGCGGGAAGCTTTCTTT.

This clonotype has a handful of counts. CDR3 coding DNA: TGTGCCTGGAGTATAAACGGGGTCGCTGAAGCTTTCTTT. This gives the protein CAWSINGVAEAFF. This sequence joins TRBV30 and TRBJ1-1; no clear D gene. The CDR3 sequence is 13 residues long. CDR1 GTSNPN and CDR2 SVGIG come from the germline V gene (reference sequence). V dropped 2 bases and J dropped 6 bases, with 13 bases sitting between them.

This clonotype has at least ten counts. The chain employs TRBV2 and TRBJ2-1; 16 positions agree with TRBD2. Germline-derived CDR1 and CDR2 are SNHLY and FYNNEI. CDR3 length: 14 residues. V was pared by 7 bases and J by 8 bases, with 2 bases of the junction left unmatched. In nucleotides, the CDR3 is TGTGCCAGCAAAGGGACTAGCGGGGGGGATGAGCAGTTCTTC. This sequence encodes CASKGTSGGDEQFF.

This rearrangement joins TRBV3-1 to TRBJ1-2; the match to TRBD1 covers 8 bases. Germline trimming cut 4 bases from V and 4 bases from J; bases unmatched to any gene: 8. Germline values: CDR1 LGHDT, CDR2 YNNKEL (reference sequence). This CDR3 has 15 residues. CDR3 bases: TGTGCCAGCAGCCCCTCCCCAGGGGGCGGCTATGGCTACACCTTC. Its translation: CASSPSPGGGYGYTF.

The CDR3 protein is CASSLYVSQRGENTGELFF. In DNA, the CDR3 is TGTGCCAGCAGTTTATATGTGAGCCAAAGGGGGGAAAACACCGGGGAGCTGTTTTTT. This chain uses TRBV28 with TRBJ2-2; D could derive from TRBD1 or TRBD2 (6 bases each). The length of the CDR3 is 19 residues. Germline V lookup: CDR1 MDHEN, CDR2 SYDVKM. Trimming removed 1 base at V and 2 bases at J, with 20 bases between.

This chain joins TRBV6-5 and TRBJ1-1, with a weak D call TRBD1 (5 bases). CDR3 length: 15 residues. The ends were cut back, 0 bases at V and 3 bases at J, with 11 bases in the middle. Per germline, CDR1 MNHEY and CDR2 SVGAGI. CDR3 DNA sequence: TGTGCCAGCAGTTACTCGGGGGGGGGGTACACTGAAGCTTTCTTT. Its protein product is CASSYSGGGYTEAFF.

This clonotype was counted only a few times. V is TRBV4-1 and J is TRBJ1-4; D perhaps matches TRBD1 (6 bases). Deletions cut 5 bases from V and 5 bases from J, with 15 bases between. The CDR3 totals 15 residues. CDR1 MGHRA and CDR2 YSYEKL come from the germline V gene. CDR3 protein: CASSFRQAPNEKLFF. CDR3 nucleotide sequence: TGCGCCAGCAGCTTCCGACAGGCACCGAATGAAAAACTGTTTTTT.

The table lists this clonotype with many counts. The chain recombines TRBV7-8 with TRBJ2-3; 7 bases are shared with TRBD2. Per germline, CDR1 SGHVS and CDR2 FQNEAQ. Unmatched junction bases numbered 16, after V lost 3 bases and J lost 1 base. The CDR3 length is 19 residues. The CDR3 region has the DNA TGTGCCAGCAGCTTGAGGGGCCTGGCGGGGGTCTCAGGCACAGATACGCAGTATTTT. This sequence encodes CASSLRGLAGVSGTDTQYF.

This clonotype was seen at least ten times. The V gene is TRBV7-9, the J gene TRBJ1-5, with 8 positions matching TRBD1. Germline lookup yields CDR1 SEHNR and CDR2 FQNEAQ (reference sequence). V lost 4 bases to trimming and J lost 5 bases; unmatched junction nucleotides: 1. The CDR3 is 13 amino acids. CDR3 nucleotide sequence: TGTGCCAGCAGCTCACAGGGGGATCAGCCCCAGCATTTT. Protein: CASSSQGDQPQHF.

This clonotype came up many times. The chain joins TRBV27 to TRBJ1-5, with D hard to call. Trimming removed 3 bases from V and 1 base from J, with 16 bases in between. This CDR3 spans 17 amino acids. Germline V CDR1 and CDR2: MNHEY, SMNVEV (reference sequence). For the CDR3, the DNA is TGTGCCAGCAGTTTTAGCTCCCCCGGCGGCAGCAATCAGCCCCAGCATTTT. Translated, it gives CASSFSSPGGSNQPQHF.

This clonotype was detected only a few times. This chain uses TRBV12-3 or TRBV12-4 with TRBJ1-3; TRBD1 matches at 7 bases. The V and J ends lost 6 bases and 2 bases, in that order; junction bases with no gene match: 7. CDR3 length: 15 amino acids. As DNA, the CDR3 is TGTGCCAGCAGAATCGACAGGGAGCCTGGAAACACCATATATTTT. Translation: CASRIDREPGNTIYF.

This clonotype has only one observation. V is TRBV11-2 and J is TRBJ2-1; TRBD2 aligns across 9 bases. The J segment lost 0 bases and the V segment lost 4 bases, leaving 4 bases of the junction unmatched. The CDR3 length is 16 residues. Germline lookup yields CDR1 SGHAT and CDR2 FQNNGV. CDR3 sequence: CASSSNSGSSYNEQFF. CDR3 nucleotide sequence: TGTGCCAGCAGCTCAAATAGCGGGAGCTCCTACAATGAGCAGTTCTTC. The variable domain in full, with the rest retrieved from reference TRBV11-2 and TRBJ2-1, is EAGVAQSPRYKIIEKRQSVAFWCNPISGHATLYWYQQILGQGPKLLIQFQNNGVVDDSQLPKDRFSAERLKGVDSTLKIQPAKLEDSAVYLCASSSNSGSSYNEQFFGPGTRLTVL.

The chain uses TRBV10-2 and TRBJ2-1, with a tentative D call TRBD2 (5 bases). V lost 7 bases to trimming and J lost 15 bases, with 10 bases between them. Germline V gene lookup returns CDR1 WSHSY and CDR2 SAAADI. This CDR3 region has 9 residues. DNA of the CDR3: TGCGCCAGCATGGGAGAGGGGTTCTTC. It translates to CASMGEGFF.

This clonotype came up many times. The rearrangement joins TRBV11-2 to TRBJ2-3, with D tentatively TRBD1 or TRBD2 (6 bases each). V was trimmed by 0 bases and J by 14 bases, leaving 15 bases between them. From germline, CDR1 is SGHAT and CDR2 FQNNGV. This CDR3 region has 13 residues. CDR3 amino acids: CASSLDRGQDTYF. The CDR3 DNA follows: TGTGCCAGCAGCTTAGATCGGGGGCAGGACACGTATTTT.

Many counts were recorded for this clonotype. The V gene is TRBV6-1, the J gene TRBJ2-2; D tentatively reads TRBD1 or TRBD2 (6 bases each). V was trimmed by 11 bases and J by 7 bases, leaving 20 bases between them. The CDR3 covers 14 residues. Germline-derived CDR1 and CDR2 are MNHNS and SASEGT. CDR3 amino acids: CASLSTGGIGELFF. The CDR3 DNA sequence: TGTGCCTCATTATCGACAGGAGGGATCGGGGAGCTGTTTTTT.

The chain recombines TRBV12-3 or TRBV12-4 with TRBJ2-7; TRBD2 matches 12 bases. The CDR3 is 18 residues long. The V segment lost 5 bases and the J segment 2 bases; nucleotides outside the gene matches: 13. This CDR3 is CASSPRLAGEIYPYEQYF. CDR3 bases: TGTGCCAGCAGTCCGAGACTAGCGGGGGAAATATATCCCTACGAGCAGTACTTC.

CDR3 sequence: CASSLKGQRVSEKLFF. CDR3 in DNA: TGTGCCAGCAGCCTAAAAGGACAGAGAGTGAGTGAAAAACTGTTTTTT. The rearrangement links TRBV25-1 to TRBJ1-4, with D possibly TRBD1 on 6 matching bases. Trimming left V 6 bases short and J 7 bases short, with 21 bases between. CDR3 length: 16 amino acids. The germline V gene has CDR1 MGHDK and CDR2 SYGVNS.

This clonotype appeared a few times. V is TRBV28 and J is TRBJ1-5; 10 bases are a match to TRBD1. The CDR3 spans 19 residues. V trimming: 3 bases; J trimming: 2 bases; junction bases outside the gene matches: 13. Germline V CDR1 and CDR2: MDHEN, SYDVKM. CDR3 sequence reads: CASSLYRQGASGGNQPQHF. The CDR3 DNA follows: TGTGCCAGCAGTTTGTACCGACAGGGGGCTAGTGGGGGCAATCAGCCCCAGCATTTT. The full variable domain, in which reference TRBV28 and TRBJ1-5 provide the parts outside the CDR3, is DVKVTQSSRYLVKRTGEKVFLECVQDMDHENMFWYRQDPGLGLRLIYFSYDVKMKEKGDIPEGYSVSREKKERFSLILESASTNQTSMYLCASSLYRQGASGGNQPQHFGDGTRLSIL.

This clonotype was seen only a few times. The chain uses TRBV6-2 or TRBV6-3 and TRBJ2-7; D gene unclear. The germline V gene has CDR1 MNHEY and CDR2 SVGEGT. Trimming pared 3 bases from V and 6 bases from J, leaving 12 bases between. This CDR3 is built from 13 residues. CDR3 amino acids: CASSYPPPGEQYF. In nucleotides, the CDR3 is TGTGCCAGCAGTTATCCCCCGCCGGGCGAGCAGTACTTC.

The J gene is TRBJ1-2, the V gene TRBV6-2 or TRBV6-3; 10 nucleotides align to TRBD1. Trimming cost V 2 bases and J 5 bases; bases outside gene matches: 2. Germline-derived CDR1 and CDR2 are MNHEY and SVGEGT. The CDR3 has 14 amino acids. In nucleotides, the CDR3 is TGTGCCAGCAGTTACGACAGGGGGCCATATGGCTACACCTTC. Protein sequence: CASSYDRGPYGYTF.

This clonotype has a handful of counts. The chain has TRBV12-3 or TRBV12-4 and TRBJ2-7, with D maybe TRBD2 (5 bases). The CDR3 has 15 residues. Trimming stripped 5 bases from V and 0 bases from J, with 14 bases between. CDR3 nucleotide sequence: TGTGCCAGCAGTCTGTCCCTAGCTCCCTCCTACGAGCAGTACTTC. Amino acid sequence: CASSLSLAPSYEQYF.

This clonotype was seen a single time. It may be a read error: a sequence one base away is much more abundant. The CDR3 region is CACSLYWIEDTQYF. CDR3 bases: TGTGCCTGCAGCCTGTACTGGATCGAAGATACGCAGTATTTT. The chain links TRBV7-9 to TRBJ2-3; D gene ambiguous. Germline loops: CDR1 SEHNR, CDR2 FQNEAQ (reference sequence). The CDR3 contains 14 residues.